Described below is a single T cell receptor beta chain sequence and its context. In the original workflow: Amplification from reference gene primers served as the basis for estimated nucleated cell counts. Clones were sequenced by immunoSEQ multiplex PCR, and TCRdb holds only the in-frame ones, with some missing. For V, J and clone size, that table is used; D and trimming come from the DNA. In the table there are about 16,000 clones, roughly 87% of which are singletons. V was clipped by 0 bases and J by 2 bases, with 12 bases between them. The CDR3 extends over 15 amino acids. The data stem from a study of blood T cell repertoires in COVID-19. Study-wide background: Spain, Italy and the United States supplied samples that represented acute and convalescent COVID-19.

This sequence joins TRBV5-3 and TRBJ2-7; maybe TRBD2 (6 bases). TRBV5-3 is annotated as an ORF whose role is uncertain. The TCR was taken from a woman in her sixties or seventies with active COVID-19. Sequencing was performed on peripheral blood. CDR3 sequence: CARSLARDLTYEQYF. CDR3 DNA: TGTGCCAGAAGCTTGGCGCGGGACTTAACCTACGAGCAGTACTTC.